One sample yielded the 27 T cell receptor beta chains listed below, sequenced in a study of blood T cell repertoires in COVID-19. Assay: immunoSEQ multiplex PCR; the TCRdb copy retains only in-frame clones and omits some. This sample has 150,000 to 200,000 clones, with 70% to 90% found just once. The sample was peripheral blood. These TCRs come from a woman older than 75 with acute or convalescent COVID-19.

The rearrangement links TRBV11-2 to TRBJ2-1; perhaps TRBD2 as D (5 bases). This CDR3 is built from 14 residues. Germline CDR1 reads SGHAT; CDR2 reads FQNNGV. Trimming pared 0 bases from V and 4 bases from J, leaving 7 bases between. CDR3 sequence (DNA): TGTGCCAGCAGCTTAGAACAGCGGTACAATGAGCAGTTCTTC. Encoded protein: CASSLEQRYNEQFF.

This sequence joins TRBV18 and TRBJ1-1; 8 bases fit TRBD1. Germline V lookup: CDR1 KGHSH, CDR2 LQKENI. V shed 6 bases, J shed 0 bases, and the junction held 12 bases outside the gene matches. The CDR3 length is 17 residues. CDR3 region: CASSLKRDRTLNTEAFF. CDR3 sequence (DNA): TGTGCCAGCTCCCTCAAACGGGACAGGACCCTGAACACTGAAGCTTTCTTT. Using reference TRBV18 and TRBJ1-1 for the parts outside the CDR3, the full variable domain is NAGVMQNPRHLVRRRGQEARLRCSPMKGHSHVYWYRQLPEEGLKFMVYLQKENIIDESGMPKERFSAEFPKEGPSILRIQQVVRGDSAAYFCASSLKRDRTLNTEAFFGQGTRLTVV.

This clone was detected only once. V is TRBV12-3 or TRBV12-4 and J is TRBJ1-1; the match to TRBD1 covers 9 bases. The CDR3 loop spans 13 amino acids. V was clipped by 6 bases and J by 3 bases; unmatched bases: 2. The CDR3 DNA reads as TGTGCCAGCAGGGGGACAGGGTACACTGAAGCTTTCTTT. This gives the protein CASRGTGYTEAFF.

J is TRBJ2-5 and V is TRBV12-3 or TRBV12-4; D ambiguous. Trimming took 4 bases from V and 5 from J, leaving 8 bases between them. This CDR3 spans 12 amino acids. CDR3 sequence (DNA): TGTGCCAGCAGTTGGGCACGGGAGACCCAGTACTTC. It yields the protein CASSWARETQYF.

CDR3 sequence: CASIRTSGASYEQYF. CDR3 nucleotide sequence: TGTGCCAGCATCCGGACTAGCGGGGCCTCCTACGAGCAGTACTTC. The chain has TRBV7-8 and TRBJ2-7; 12 bases line up with TRBD2. The CDR3 is made up of 15 amino acids. Germline CDR1 is SGHVS and CDR2 is FQNEAQ. Germline trimming cut 7 bases from V and 0 bases from J; bases unmatched to any gene: 4. Full variable domain (missing parts from reference TRBV7-8 and TRBJ2-7): GAGVSQSPRYKVAKRGQDVALRCDPISGHVSLFWYQQALGQGPEFLTYFQNEAQLDKSGLPSDRFFAERPEGSVSTLKIQRTQQEDSAVYLCASIRTSGASYEQYFGPGTRLTVT.

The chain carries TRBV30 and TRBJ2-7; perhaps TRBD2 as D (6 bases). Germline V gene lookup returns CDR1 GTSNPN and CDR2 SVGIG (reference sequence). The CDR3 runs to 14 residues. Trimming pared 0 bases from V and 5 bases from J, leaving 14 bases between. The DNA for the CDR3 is TGTGCCTGGAGTGTAAGTAGCGGAAGCCACGAGCAGTACTTC. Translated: CAWSVSSGSHEQYF.

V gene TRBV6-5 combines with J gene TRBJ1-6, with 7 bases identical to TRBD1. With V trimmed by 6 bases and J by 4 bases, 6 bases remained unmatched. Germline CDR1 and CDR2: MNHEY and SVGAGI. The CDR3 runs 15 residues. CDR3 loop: CASRGQSSYNSPLHF. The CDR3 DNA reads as TGTGCCAGCAGGGGACAGAGCTCTTATAATTCACCCCTCCACTTT.

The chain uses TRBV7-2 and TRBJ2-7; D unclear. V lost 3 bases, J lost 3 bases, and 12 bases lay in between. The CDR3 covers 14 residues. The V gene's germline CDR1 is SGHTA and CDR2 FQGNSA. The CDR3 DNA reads TGTGCCAGCAGCTTGGTGAACTCTCTCTACGAGCAGTACTTC. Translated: CASSLVNSLYEQYF.

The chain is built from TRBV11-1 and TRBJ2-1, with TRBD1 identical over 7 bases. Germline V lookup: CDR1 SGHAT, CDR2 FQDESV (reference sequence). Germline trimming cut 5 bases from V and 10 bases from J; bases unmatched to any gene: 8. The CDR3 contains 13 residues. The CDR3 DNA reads TGTGCCAGCAGCCCCAGGGACAGAGGAGAGCAGTTCTTC. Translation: CASSPRDRGEQFF.

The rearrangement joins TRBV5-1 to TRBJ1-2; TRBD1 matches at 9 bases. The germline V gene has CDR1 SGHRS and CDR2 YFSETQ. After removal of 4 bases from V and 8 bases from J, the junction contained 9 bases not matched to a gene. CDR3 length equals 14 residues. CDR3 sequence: CASSTTGGDLGYTF. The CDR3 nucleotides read TGCGCCAGCAGCACCACAGGGGGCGATCTGGGCTACACCTTC.

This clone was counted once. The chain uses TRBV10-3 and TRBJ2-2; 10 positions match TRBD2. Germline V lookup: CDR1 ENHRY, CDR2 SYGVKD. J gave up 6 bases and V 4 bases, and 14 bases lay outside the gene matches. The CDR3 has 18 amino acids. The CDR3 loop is CAISGSSGRDLRAGELFF. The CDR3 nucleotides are TGTGCCATCAGTGGTTCTAGCGGGAGAGATTTAAGGGCCGGGGAGCTGTTTTTT.

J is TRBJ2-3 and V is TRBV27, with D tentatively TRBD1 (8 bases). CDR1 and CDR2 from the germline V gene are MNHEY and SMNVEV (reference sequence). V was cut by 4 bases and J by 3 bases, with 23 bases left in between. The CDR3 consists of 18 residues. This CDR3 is CASSSPPWTGTKTDTQYF. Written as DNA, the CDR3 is TGTGCCAGCAGTTCCCCCCCTTGGACAGGGACTAAAACAGATACGCAGTATTTT.

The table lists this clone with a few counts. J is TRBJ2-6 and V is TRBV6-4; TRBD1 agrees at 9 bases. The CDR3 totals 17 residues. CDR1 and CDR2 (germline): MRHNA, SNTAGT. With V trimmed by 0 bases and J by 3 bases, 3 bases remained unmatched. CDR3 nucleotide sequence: TGTGCCAGCAGTGACTCCGGGACAGGGAATGGGGCCAACGTCCTGACTTTC. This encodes CASSDSGTGNGANVLTF.

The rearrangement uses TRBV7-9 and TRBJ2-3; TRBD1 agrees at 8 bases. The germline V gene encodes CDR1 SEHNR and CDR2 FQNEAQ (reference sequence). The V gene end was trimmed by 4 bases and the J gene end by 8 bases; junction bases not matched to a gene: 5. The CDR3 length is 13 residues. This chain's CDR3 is CASSSTGGGTQYF. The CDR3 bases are TGTGCCAGCAGCTCAACAGGGGGAGGTACGCAGTATTTT.

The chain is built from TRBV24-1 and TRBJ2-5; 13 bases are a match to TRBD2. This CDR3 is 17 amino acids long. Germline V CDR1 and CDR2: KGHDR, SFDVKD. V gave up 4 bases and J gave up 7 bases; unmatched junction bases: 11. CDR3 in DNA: TGTGCCACCAGTGACCGGACTAGCGGGGGCTATGGTGGGACCCAGTACTTC. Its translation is CATSDRTSGGYGGTQYF.

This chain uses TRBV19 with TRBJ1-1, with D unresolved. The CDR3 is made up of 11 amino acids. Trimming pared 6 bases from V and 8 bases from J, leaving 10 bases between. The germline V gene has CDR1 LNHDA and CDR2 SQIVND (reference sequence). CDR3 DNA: TGTGCCAGTAGCCAGGCGGGGGAAGCTTTCTTT. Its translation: CASSQAGEAFF.

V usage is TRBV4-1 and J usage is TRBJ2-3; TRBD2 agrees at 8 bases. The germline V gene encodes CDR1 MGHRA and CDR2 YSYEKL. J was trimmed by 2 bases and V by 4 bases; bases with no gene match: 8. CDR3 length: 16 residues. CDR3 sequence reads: CASSLLAVISTDTQYF. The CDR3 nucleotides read TGCGCCAGCAGCCTACTAGCGGTCATTTCCACAGATACGCAGTATTTT.

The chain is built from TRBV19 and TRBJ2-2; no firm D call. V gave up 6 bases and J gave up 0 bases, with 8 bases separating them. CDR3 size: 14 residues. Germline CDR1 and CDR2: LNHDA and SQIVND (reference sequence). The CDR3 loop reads CASRAVANTGELFF. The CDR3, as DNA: TGTGCCAGTAGGGCTGTCGCGAACACCGGGGAGCTGTTTTTT.

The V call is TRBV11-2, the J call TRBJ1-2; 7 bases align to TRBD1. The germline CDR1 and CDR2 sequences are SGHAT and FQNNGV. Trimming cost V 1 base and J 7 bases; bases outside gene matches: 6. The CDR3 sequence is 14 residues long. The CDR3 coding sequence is TGTGCCAGCAGCTTAGGGACAGGAGACCGTGGCTACACCTTC. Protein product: CASSLGTGDRGYTF.

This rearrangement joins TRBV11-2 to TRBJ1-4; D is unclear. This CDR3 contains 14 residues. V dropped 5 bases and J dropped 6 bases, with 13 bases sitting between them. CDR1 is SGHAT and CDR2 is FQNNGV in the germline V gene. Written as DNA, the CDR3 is TGTGCCAGCAGCCTAAGGCGCGGTTATGAAAAACTGTTTTTT. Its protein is CASSLRRGYEKLFF.

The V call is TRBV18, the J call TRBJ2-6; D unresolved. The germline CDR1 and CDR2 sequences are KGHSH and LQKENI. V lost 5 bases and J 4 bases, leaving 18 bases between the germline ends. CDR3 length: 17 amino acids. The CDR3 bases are TGTGCCAGCTCATCAGGCCAGATCTCTTTGGGGGCCAACGTCCTGACTTTC. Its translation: CASSSGQISLGANVLTF.

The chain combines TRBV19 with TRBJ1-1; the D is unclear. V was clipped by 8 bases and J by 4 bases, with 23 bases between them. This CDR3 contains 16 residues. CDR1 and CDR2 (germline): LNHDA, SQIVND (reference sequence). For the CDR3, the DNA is TGTGCCAGTGTTGCCCTACTAACAACTCCGGGCACTGAAGCTTTCTTT. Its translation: CASVALLTTPGTEAFF.

This CDR3 is CASSQGGVLLRRASAGYTF. DNA of the CDR3: TGTGCCAGCAGCCAAGGCGGGGTTTTATTGAGGCGTGCAAGTGCTGGCTACACCTTC. This chain uses TRBV5-8 with TRBJ1-2, with no clear D. Trimming pared 4 bases from V and 7 bases from J, leaving 32 bases between. The germline V gene encodes CDR1 SGHTS and CDR2 YDEGEE. The CDR3 loop spans 19 amino acids. Using reference TRBV5-8 and TRBJ1-2 for the parts outside the CDR3, the full variable domain is EAGVTQSPTHLIKTRGQQATLRCSPISGHTSVYWYQQALGLGLQFLLWYDEGEERNRGNFPPRFSGRQFPNYSSELNVNALELEDSALYLCASSQGGVLLRRASAGYTFGSGTRLTVV.

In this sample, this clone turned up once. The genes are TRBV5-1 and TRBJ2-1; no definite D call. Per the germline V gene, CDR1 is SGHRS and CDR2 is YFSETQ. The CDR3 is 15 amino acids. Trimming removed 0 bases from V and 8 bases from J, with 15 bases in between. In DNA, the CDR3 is TGCGCCAGCAGCTTGGTTTCATTGAGGAGCGATGAGCAGTTCTTC. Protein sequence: CASSLVSLRSDEQFF.

CDR3 coding DNA: TGTGCCAGCAGCCGACAGGGTAACACTGAAGCTTTCTTT. It translates to CASSRQGNTEAFF. This chain joins TRBV11-3 and TRBJ1-1; 7 bases agree with TRBD1. V was pared by 5 bases and J by 2 bases, with 2 bases of the junction left unmatched. The germline V gene has CDR1 SGHNT and CDR2 YENEEA. This CDR3 contains 13 residues.

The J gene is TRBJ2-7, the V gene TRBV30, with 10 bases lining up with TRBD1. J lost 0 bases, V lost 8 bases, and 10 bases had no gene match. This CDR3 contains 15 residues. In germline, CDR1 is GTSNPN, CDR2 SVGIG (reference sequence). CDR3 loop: CATSLGDRGSYEQYF. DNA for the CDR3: TGTGCCACCTCCTTAGGGGACAGGGGCTCCTACGAGCAGTACTTC.

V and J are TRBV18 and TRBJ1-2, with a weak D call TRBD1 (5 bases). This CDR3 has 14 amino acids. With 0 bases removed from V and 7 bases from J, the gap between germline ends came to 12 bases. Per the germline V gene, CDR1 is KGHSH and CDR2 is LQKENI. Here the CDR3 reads CASSPPGLRSGYTF. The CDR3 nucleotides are TGTGCCAGCTCACCACCGGGGCTGAGGAGTGGCTACACCTTC.